This T cell receptor (beta chain) derives from a study of beta chain features in type 1 diabetes. Germline-derived CDR1 and CDR2 are MDHEN and SYDVKM. The CDR3 runs to 15 residues. V gave up 5 bases and J gave up 11 bases, with 23 bases separating them. The entirety of the isolated RNA underwent reverse transcription, so expressed TCRB transcripts were sequenced. Here immunoSEQ multiplex PCR was the method, and the copy in TCRdb shows in-frame clones only, minus some. The data contain 860,000 or so clones, 15% to 20% of them seen just once; the ten biggest clones take up about 0.02%. Sorting based on CD45RO/CCR7/CD25/CD127/CD95/CD27 separated CD4+ naive, central memory, regulatory and stem cell-like memory cells.

The receptor was derived from a woman aged 18-29 years in good health. The chain carries TRBV28 and TRBJ2-3; D not certain. The material sequenced was naive CD4+ T cells from blood. As DNA, the CDR3 is TGTGCCAGCAGTCCCCCCGGAGAACGTAGGTCTTTGCAGTATTTT. Its protein is CASSPPGERRSLQYF.